The 23 T cell receptor beta chains below were found in one sample sequenced in a study of PD-1 blockade in classical Hodgkin lymphoma (dated by TCRdb to the early 2020s). To prepare the library, the immunoSEQ multiplex PCR assay was applied. TCRdb provides this immuneACCESS table in a form limited to in-frame rearrangements. Some clones are lacking; in checked studies, under half of them reflect an unresolved V gene, and why the rest are absent is not known. Counted in this sample were 10,000 to 15,000 clones; about 82% of them appeared once. The ten biggest clones cover 24% of the sample. Per the publication, the time point label means: cycle 1 day 1 (C1D1), immediately before nivolumab initiation. Every trial patient had relapsed after autologous stem cell transplantation, and cohorts A, B and C differed in prior brentuximab vedotin exposure. Sequencing was performed on peripheral blood mononuclear cells (PBMCs), taken at baseline. The receptors here all came from a human donor with classical Hodgkin lymphoma.

V gene TRBV6-1 combines with J gene TRBJ1-1; D perhaps matches TRBD1 (5 bases). With 7 bases removed from V and 0 bases from J, the gap between germline ends came to 9 bases. Germline CDR1 is MNHNS and CDR2 is SASEGT. The CDR3 contains 13 residues. The CDR3: CASKAGLNTEAFF. The CDR3 DNA is TGTGCCAGCAAAGCAGGGCTGAACACTGAAGCTTTCTTT.

This clone was recorded a few times. The V and J genes are TRBV7-2 and TRBJ2-7, with D hard to call. The CDR3 contains 14 residues. The germline V gene has CDR1 SGHTA and CDR2 FQGNSA. The ends were cut back, 1 base at V and 6 bases at J, with 13 bases in the middle. CDR3 nucleotides: TGTGCCAGCAGCTTAGGTGGAGTAACCTTCGAGCAGTACTTC. This encodes CASSLGGVTFEQYF.

This sequence joins TRBV4-2 and TRBJ2-1; 7 nucleotides line up with TRBD2. CDR3 length: 16 amino acids. The germline V gene encodes CDR1 LGHNA and CDR2 YNFKEQ. V lost 1 base and J lost 7; bases outside the gene matches: 10. CDR3 DNA sequence: TGTGCCAGCAGCCAAGTCGGAGCGGGATTTGGGAATGAGCAGTTCTTC. This encodes CASSQVGAGFGNEQFF.

This clone was observed a few times. The V and J genes are TRBV5-1 and TRBJ2-1, with 7 bases fitting TRBD2. The CDR3 totals 15 residues. CDR1 and CDR2 from the germline V gene are SGHRS and YFSETQ. Germline trimming cut 1 base from V and 1 base from J; bases unmatched to any gene: 2. In DNA form, the CDR3 reads TGCGCCAGCAGCTTGATGGGACTATCCTACAATGAGCAGTTCTTC. It is translated as CASSLMGLSYNEQFF.

This clone was counted once. This rearrangement joins TRBV5-4 to TRBJ1-2; D possibly corresponds to TRBD1 (5 bases). From germline, CDR1 is SGHNT and CDR2 YYREEE (reference sequence). The length of the CDR3 is 15 residues. Between the trimmed V and J ends, which lost 4 bases and 4 bases, there was a span of 17 bases. CDR3 nucleotides: TGTGCCAGCAGCCCCGAGCTACAGGCCGTCTATGGCTACACCTTC. Translated: CASSPELQAVYGYTF.

The CDR3 DNA is TGCAGTGCCACCCTTGGCATACTACGCGAGCAGTACTTC. Its translation: CSATLGILREQYF. V and J are TRBV29-1 and TRBJ2-7; D not certain. The CDR3 has 13 residues. Germline loops: CDR1 SQVTM, CDR2 ANQGSEA.

V gene TRBV7-2 combines with J gene TRBJ2-7; TRBD2 aligns across 9 bases. J was trimmed by 5 bases and V by 1 base; bases with no gene match: 6. Germline assignment: CDR1 SGHTA and CDR2 FQGNSA. The CDR3 spans 15 residues. The CDR3 sequence is CASSLGAGGPDEQYF. The DNA for the CDR3 is TGTGCCAGCAGCTTAGGGGCGGGGGGGCCAGACGAGCAGTACTTC.

This clone was seen once. This rearrangement joins TRBV6-1 to TRBJ1-2; a weak D match, TRBD1 (5 bases). Per germline, CDR1 MNHNS and CDR2 SASEGT. The CDR3 extends over 15 amino acids. Between the trimmed V and J ends, which lost 4 bases and 0 bases, there was a span of 12 bases. The CDR3 DNA follows: TGTGCCAGCAGTGCTTCAGGGATTCCTAACTATGGCTACACCTTC. This sequence encodes CASSASGIPNYGYTF.

The V and J genes are TRBV7-9 and TRBJ2-7; D perhaps matches TRBD2 (5 bases). The CDR3 has 15 residues. Looked up from germline, CDR1 is SEHNR and CDR2 is FQNEAQ (reference sequence). V lost 2 bases and J 0 bases, leaving 11 bases between the germline ends. DNA of the CDR3: TGTGCCAGCAGCTTAAGCGGCAGCTTCTCCTACGAGCAGTACTTC. Its protein product is CASSLSGSFSYEQYF.

This chain links TRBV7-2 with TRBJ1-5; unclear D gene. Looked up from germline, CDR1 is SGHTA and CDR2 is FQGNSA. Between the trimmed V and J ends, which lost 8 bases and 5 bases, there was a span of 7 bases. The CDR3 covers 11 residues. CDR3: CASGVDQPQHF. In DNA form, the CDR3 reads TGTGCCAGCGGGGTTGATCAGCCCCAGCATTTT. The full variable domain, its missing parts supplied by reference TRBV7-2 and TRBJ1-5, is GAGVSQSPSNKVTEKGKDVELRCDPISGHTALYWYRQSLGQGLEFLIYFQGNSAPDKSGLPSDRFSAERTGGSVSTLTIQRTQQEDSAVYLCASGVDQPQHFGDGTRLSIL.

V is TRBV19 and J is TRBJ1-6, with 11 bases fitting TRBD1. Germline V CDR1 and CDR2: LNHDA, SQIVND (reference sequence). Trimming removed 3 bases from V and 9 bases from J; junction bases left unmatched: 1. The CDR3 is 14 amino acids. The chain's CDR3 is CASSIGTGGSPLHF. CDR3 in DNA: TGTGCCAGTAGTATTGGGACAGGGGGTTCACCCCTCCACTTT.

The J gene is TRBJ1-1, the V gene TRBV10-3; D is possibly TRBD1 (5 bases). Trimming left V 4 bases short and J 8 bases short, with 14 bases between. The CDR3 loop spans 13 amino acids. CDR1 and CDR2 from the germline V gene are ENHRY and SYGVKD. CDR3 DNA: TGTGCCATCAGTGCCCTGGGACCCCGGGAAGCTTTCTTT. Amino acid sequence: CAISALGPREAFF.

With regard to this clone: Germline and junction disagree at one end, which may indicate a read error. This chain connects TRBV6-5 to TRBJ2-7, with TRBD1 matching over 7 bases. The CDR3 is made up of 14 amino acids. CDR1 is MNHEY and CDR2 is SVGAGI in the germline V gene. The DNA of the CDR3 is TGTGCCACCAGTGACGGGACAGCTTCCTACGAGCAGTACTTC. Translation gives CATSDGTASYEQYF.

The chain joins TRBV4-3 to TRBJ1-2; D is ambiguous. V lost 0 bases and J lost 4, with 9 bases in between. CDR3 length: 14 amino acids. Germline V gives CDR1 LGHNA, CDR2 YSLEER. Written as DNA, the CDR3 is TGCGCCAGCAGCCAAGATCTCTTTTCCTATGGCTACACCTTC. This sequence encodes CASSQDLFSYGYTF.

The chain has TRBV19 and TRBJ2-3, with D possibly matching TRBD2 (5 bases). The V end lost 0 bases, the J end lost 1 base, and 11 bases lay between the germline ends. The CDR3 is 16 amino acids. Germline loops: CDR1 LNHDA, CDR2 SQIVND (reference sequence). In nucleotides, the CDR3 is TGTGCCAGTAGTATAGAATCCGGGGTGCGCACAGATACGCAGTATTTT. Translation: CASSIESGVRTDTQYF.

The genes are TRBV5-1 and TRBJ1-1; 9 positions match TRBD1. Germline CDR1 SGHRS, CDR2 YFSETQ. Germline trimming cut 4 bases from V and 4 bases from J; bases unmatched to any gene: 8. This CDR3 is 15 amino acids long. Here the CDR3 DNA reads TGCGCCAGCAGCGTGGAACAGGGGGCGCGCACTGAAGCTTTCTTT. Its protein product is CASSVEQGARTEAFF.

In this sample, this clone turned up once. The rearrangement links TRBV18 to TRBJ2-7; the D gene is possibly TRBD1 (6 bases). From germline, CDR1 is KGHSH and CDR2 LQKENI. Trimming pared 6 bases from V and 2 bases from J, leaving 11 bases between. The CDR3 spans 13 residues. The CDR3 is CASSLGQPYEQYF. CDR3 DNA: TGTGCCAGCTCTTTGGGACAACCCTACGAGCAGTACTTC.

This clone came up a few times. The V call is TRBV2, the J call TRBJ1-6; possibly TRBD1 for D (6 bases). CDR1 SNHLY and CDR2 FYNNEI come from the germline V gene. The CDR3 extends over 16 amino acids. Trimming pared 5 bases from V and 8 bases from J, leaving 19 bases between. The CDR3 coding sequence is TGTGCCAGCAGTCCCCCCTGGCAGGGGCCCTATTCACCCCTCCACTTT. Translated, it gives CASSPPWQGPYSPLHF.

This clone was recorded only once. CDR3: CASSLLAGVETQYF. The CDR3 DNA reads TGCGCCAGCAGCTTGCTAGCGGGGGTAGAGACCCAGTACTTC. The rearrangement links TRBV5-1 to TRBJ2-5, with 10 bases aligning to TRBD2. The CDR3 contains 14 residues. Germline loops: CDR1 SGHRS, CDR2 YFSETQ. V shed 1 base, J shed 4 bases, and the junction held 1 base outside the gene matches.

The genes are TRBV12-5 and TRBJ1-1; 8 bases match TRBD1. With 2 bases clipped from V and 1 base from J, the junction kept 21 bases outside the gene matches. The CDR3 covers 21 residues. CDR1 and CDR2 (germline): LGHNT, FRNRAP. Written as DNA, the CDR3 is TGTGCTAGTGGTTTGCAGTACGGACGGGACAGGTTAGTGTATGGGAACACTGAAGCTTTCTTT. This encodes CASGLQYGRDRLVYGNTEAFF.

CDR3 region: CAISADRGYTGELFF. The CDR3 DNA reads as TGTGCCATCAGCGCCGACAGGGGCTACACCGGGGAGCTGTTTTTT. The chain combines TRBV10-3 with TRBJ2-2, with 8 bases lining up with TRBD1. The CDR3 contains 15 residues. J gave up 3 bases and V 6 bases, and 6 bases lay outside the gene matches. The germline V gene encodes CDR1 ENHRY and CDR2 SYGVKD.

The rearrangement uses TRBV7-2 and TRBJ1-5; 7 nucleotides match TRBD1. The CDR3 runs 15 residues. The germline gives CDR1 SGHTA, CDR2 FQGNSA. The V gene end was trimmed by 5 bases and the J gene end by 6 bases; junction bases not matched to a gene: 10. CDR3 DNA: TGTGCCAGCAGCCTTATTGGGACAGTCGGTCAGCCCCAGCATTTT. Residues: CASSLIGTVGQPQHF.

J is TRBJ2-7 and V is TRBV4-3, with D possibly being TRBD1 (5 bases). Germline V lookup: CDR1 LGHNA, CDR2 YSLEER. V lost 0 bases and J lost 1, with 25 bases in between. The CDR3 is 20 residues long. CDR3 nucleotide sequence: TGCGCCAGCAGCCAAGATCCCAAGATCCGCCTGACAGTCTCTTCCTACGAGCAGTACTTC. Its translation is CASSQDPKIRLTVSSYEQYF.